This T cell receptor beta chain was recorded in a study of radiotherapy plus CTLA-4 blockade in lung cancer. V was pared by 5 bases and J by 2 bases, with 9 bases between. CDR3 length: 13 residues. CDR1 is MDHEN and CDR2 is SYDVKM in the germline V gene. Sequencing was performed with immunoSEQ multiplex PCR; in TCRdb, only in-frame clones are kept and a portion is missing. In the table there are some 43,000 clones, 82% of which are singletons. The V and J genes are TRBV28 and TRBJ1-2; D is perhaps TRBD1 (5 bases). Source: peripheral blood, taken from a patient treated with radiotherapy plus ipilimumab. The clonotype originates from a human donor with non-small cell lung cancer who had stable disease on radiotherapy plus ipilimumab. Here the CDR3 reads CASSKTENYGYTF. CDR3 in DNA: TGTGCCAGCAGTAAGACAGAAAACTATGGCTACACCTTC.